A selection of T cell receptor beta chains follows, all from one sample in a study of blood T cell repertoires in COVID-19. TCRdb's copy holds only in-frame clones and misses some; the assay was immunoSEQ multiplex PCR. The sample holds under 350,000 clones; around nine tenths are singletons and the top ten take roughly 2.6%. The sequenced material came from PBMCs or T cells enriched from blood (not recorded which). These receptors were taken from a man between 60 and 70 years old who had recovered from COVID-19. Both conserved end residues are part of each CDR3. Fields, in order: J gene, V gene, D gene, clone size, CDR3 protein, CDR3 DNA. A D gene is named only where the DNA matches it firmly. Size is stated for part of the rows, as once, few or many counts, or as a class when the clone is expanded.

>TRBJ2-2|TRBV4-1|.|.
CASSQAVVVVAGELFF
TGCGCCAGCAGCCAAGCCGTAGTAGTGGTAGCCGGGGAGCTGTTTTTT
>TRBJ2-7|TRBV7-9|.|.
CASSPIYEQYF
TGTGCCAGCAGCCCCATCTACGAGCAGTACTTC
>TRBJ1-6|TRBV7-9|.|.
CASSSRDFLSPLHF
TGTGCCAGCAGCAGCCGGGACTTCCTTTCACCCCTCCACTTT
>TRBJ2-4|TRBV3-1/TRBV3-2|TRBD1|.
CASSQLPGQASGIQYF
TGTGCCAGCAGCCAATTACCGGGACAGGCCTCAGGCATTCAGTACTTC
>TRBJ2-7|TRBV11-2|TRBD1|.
CASSSQTGFPYEQYF
TGTGCCAGCAGCTCACAGACAGGGTTTCCCTACGAGCAGTACTTC
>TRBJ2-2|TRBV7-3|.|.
CASSLTTAPTGELFF
TGTGCCAGCAGCTTAACGACAGCACCCACCGGGGAGCTGTTTTTT
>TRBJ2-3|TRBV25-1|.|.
CASRKQDSTQYF
TGTGCCAGCAGAAAACAGGATAGTACGCAGTATTTT
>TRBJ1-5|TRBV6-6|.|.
CASSQSEQPQHF
TGTGCCAGCAGCCAGTCGGAGCAGCCCCAGCATTTT
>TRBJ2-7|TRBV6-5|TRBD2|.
CASSYPGTSVYEQYF
TGTGCCAGCAGTTACCCTGGGACTAGCGTCTACGAGCAGTACTTC
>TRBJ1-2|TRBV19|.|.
CASSISGSFKGYGYTF
TGTGCCAGTAGTATTTCGGGGAGCTTTAAAGGCTATGGCTACACCTTC
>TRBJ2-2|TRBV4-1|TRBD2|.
CASSWTSVNTGELFF
TGCGCCAGCTCGTGGACTAGCGTTAACACCGGGGAGCTGTTTTTT
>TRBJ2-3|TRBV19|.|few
CASSFGGGHGTDTQYF
TGTGCCAGTAGTTTTGGCGGAGGCCATGGCACAGATACGCAGTATTTT
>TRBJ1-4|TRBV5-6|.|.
CASSLVGGEKLFF
TGTGCCAGCAGCTTGGTAGGGGGAGAAAAACTGTTTTTT
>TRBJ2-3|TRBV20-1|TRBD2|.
CSARATSGGMDTQYF
TGCAGTGCTCGTGCCACTAGCGGGGGTATGGATACGCAGTATTTT
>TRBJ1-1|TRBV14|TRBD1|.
CASSQATGVTEAFF
TGTGCCAGCAGCCAAGCCACAGGGGTTACTGAAGCTTTCTTT
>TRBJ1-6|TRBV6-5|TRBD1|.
CASRQGEPLHF
TGTGCCAGCCGACAGGGTGAACCCCTCCACTTT
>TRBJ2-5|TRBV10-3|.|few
CAISAGRQRGETQYF
TGTGCCATCAGCGCCGGTAGGCAGCGCGGGGAGACCCAGTACTTC
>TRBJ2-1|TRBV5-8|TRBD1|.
CASSLWDSPYNEQFF
TGTGCCAGCAGCTTGTGGGACAGCCCTTACAATGAGCAGTTCTTC
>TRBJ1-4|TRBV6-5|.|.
CASRSRTATNEKLFF
TGTGCCAGCAGGAGCCGGACAGCAACTAATGAAAAACTGTTTTTT
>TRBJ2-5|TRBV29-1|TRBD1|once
CSVLKMLTGSEETQYF
TGCAGCGTCTTGAAAATGCTGACAGGGTCCGAGGAGACCCAGTACTTC
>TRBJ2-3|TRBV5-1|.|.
CASSPGFTDTQYF
TGCGCCAGCAGCCCAGGGTTCACAGATACGCAGTATTTT
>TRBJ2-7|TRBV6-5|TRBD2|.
CASSGGSGRVYEQYF
TGTGCCAGCAGCGGGGGGAGCGGGAGGGTCTACGAGCAGTACTTC
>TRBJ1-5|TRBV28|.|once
CASSGAFQPQHF
TGTGCCAGCAGTGGAGCGTTCCAGCCCCAGCATTTT
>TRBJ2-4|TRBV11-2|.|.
CASTSLAKNIQYF
TGTGCCAGCACCTCCTTAGCCAAAAACATTCAGTACTTC
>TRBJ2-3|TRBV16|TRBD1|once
CASSQSRTGSTDTQYF
TGTGCCAGCAGCCAATCCCGGACAGGGTCGACAGATACGCAGTATTTT
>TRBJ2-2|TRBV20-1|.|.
CSCPGDGELFF
TGCAGTTGTCCAGGGGACGGGGAGCTGTTTTTT
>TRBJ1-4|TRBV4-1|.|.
CASSQDPTGSLFF
TGCGCCAGCAGCCAAGATCCGACAGGATCACTGTTTTTT
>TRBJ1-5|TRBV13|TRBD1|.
CASSLGWTGGLNQPQHF
TGTGCCAGCAGCTTAGGTTGGACAGGGGGACTTAATCAGCCCCAGCATTTT
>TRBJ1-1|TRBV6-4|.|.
CASSDNGGATEAFF
TGTGCCAGCAGTGACAATGGGGGGGCCACTGAAGCTTTCTTT
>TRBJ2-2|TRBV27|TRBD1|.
CASTNPQGGRTGELFF
TGTGCCAGCACTAATCCACAGGGGGGACGCACCGGGGAGCTGTTTTTT
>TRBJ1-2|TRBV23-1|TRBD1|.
CASSKGQGARGYTF
TGCGCCAGCAGTAAGGGACAGGGGGCGCGGGGCTACACCTTC
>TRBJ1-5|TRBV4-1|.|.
CASSQAQYQPQHF
TGCGCCAGCAGCCAAGCCCAGTATCAGCCCCAGCATTTT
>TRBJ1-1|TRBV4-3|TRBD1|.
CASSQEETGGLFTSEAFF
TGCGCCAGCAGCCAAGAGGAGACAGGGGGCCTGTTTACTTCTGAAGCTTTCTTT
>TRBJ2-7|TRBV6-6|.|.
CASSDGQWGPYEQYF
TGTGCCAGCAGCGACGGACAGTGGGGACCCTACGAGCAGTACTTC
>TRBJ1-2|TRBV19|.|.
CASSAMAANNYGYTF
TGTGCCAGTAGCGCCATGGCAGCGAATAACTATGGCTACACCTTC
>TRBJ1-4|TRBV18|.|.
CASSPSANEKLFF
TGTGCCAGCTCCCCCTCGGCTAATGAAAAACTGTTTTTT
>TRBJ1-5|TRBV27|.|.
CASSLGGGSAIYTGNQPQHF
TGTGCCAGCAGTTTGGGAGGAGGGTCCGCCATTTACACAGGAAATCAGCCCCAGCATTTT
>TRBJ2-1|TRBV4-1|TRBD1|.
CASSQDWGTDYNEQFF
TGCGCCAGCAGCCAAGATTGGGGGACAGACTACAATGAGCAGTTCTTC
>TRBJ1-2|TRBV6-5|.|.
CASKRGANYGYTF
TGTGCCAGCAAACGGGGAGCTAACTATGGCTACACCTTC
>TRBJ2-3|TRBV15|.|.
CATRPQGTYTQYF
TGTGCCACCAGACCTCAGGGGACATATACGCAGTATTTT
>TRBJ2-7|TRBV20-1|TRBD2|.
CSASTRLASEQYF
TGCAGTGCTAGTACCCGACTAGCGAGCGAGCAGTACTTC
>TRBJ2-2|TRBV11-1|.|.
CASSLGASTGELFF
TGTGCCAGCAGCTTAGGGGCGAGCACCGGGGAGCTGTTTTTT
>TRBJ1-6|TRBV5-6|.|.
CASSLNGGSYNSPLHF
TGTGCCAGCAGCTTGAACGGCGGCTCCTATAATTCACCCCTCCACTTT
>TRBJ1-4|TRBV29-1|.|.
CSVALGVNEKLFF
TGCAGCGTTGCCCTCGGTGTTAATGAAAAACTGTTTTTT
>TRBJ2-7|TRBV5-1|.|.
CASSFRGFTYEQYF
TGCGCCAGCAGCTTCAGGGGTTTCACCTACGAGCAGTACTTC
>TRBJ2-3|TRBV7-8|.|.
CASSSGGTDTQYF
TGTGCCAGCAGCTCCGGAGGAACAGATACGCAGTATTTT
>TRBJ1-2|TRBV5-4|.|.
CASSLETGRVYGGYTF
TGTGCCAGCAGCTTGGAAACGGGCAGGGTATACGGGGGCTACACCTTC
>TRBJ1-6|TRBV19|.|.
CASRTAGGNSPLHF
TGTGCCAGTAGGACGGCGGGGGGAAATTCACCCCTCCACTTT
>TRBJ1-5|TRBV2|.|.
CASRGEGWDSGQPQHF
TGTGCCAGCAGGGGAGAGGGTTGGGATTCCGGGCAGCCCCAGCATTTT
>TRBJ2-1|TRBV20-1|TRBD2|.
CSASFNVRGGYYEQFF
TGCAGTGCTAGTTTCAATGTTCGGGGGGGCTATTATGAGCAGTTCTTC
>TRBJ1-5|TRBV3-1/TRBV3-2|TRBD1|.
CASGDRGHQPQHF
TGTGCCAGCGGGGACAGGGGCCATCAGCCCCAGCATTTT
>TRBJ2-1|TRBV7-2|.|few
CASGARARSEQFF
TGTGCCAGCGGGGCTCGGGCGAGAAGTGAGCAGTTCTTC
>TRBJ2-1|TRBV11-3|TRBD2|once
CASSLGFADDSGDEQFF
TGTGCCAGCAGCTTAGGGTTTGCGGACGACAGCGGGGATGAGCAGTTCTTC
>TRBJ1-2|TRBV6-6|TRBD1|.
CASRPDRGPYGYTF
TGTGCCAGCCGGCCTGACAGGGGGCCTTATGGCTACACCTTC
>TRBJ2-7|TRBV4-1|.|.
CASSQVAQGEQYF
TGCGCCAGCAGCCAAGTAGCCCAGGGCGAGCAGTACTTC
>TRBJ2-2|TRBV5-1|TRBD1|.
CASSLRQGAGELFF
TGCGCCAGCAGCTTGCGACAGGGGGCCGGGGAGCTGTTTTTT
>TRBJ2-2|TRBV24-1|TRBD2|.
CATGGSGTAGELFF
TGTGCCACCGGGGGTAGCGGGACCGCCGGGGAGCTGTTTTTT